This T cell receptor (beta chain) originates from a study of blood T cell repertoires in COVID-19. Study details: Sources were T cells, B-cell-depleted T cells, or PBMCs; the material itself was cDNA or gDNA.

The germline V gene has CDR1 SGHVS and CDR2 FQNEAQ. With 3 bases removed from V and 2 bases from J, the gap between germline ends came to 7 bases. There are 14 residues in the CDR3. Authors' analysis steps: By means of reference gene primer amplification, nucleated cell counts were estimated. Clones were read by immunoSEQ multiplex PCR, and TCRdb kept only the in-frame ones, dropping some. V and J calls and clone size are those listed in that table; D and trimming were worked out from the DNA. Here the sample spans about 220,000 clones, approximately 79% being singletons. Specimen: peripheral blood. The rearrangement links TRBV7-8 to TRBJ2-2; tentative D call: TRBD2 (5 bases). This TCR was recovered from a human donor in a cohort sampled during active COVID-19. The CDR3 DNA follows: TGTGCCAGCAGCTTGAGGGAAAACACCGGGGAGCTGTTTTTT. Its protein product is CASSLRENTGELFF.